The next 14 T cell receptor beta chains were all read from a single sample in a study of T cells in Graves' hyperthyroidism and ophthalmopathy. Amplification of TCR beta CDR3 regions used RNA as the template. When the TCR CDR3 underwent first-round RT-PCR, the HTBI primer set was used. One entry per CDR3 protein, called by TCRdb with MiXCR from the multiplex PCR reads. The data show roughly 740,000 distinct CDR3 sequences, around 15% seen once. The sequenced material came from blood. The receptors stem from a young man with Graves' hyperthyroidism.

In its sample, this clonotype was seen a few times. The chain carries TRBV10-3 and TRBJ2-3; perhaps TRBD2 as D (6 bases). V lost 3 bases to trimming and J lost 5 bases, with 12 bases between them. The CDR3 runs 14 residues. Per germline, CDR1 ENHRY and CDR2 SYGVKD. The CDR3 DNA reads TGTGCCATCAGTGATGGGCAGGGAGGAGATACGCAGTATTTT. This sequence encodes CAISDGQGGDTQYF.

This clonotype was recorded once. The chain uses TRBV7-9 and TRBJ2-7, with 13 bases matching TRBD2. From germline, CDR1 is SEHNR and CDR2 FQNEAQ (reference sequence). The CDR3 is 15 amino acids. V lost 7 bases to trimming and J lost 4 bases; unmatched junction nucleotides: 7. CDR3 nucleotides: TGTGCCAGCACCCTTAGGACTAGCGGGAGTTACGAGCAGTACTTC. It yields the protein CASTLRTSGSYEQYF.

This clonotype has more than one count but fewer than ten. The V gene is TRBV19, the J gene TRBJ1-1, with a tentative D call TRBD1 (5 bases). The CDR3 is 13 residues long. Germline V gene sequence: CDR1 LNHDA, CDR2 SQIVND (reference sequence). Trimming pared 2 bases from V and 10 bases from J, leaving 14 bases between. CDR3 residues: CASSITGVDGAFF. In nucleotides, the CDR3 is TGTGCCAGTAGTATAACAGGCGTGGATGGAGCTTTCTTT. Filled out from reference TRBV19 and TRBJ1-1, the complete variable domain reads DGGITQSPKYLFRKEGQNVTLSCEQNLNHDAMYWYRQDPGQGLRLIYYSQIVNDFQKGDIAEGYSVSREKKESFPLTVTSAQKNPTAFYLCASSITGVDGAFFGQGTRLTVV.

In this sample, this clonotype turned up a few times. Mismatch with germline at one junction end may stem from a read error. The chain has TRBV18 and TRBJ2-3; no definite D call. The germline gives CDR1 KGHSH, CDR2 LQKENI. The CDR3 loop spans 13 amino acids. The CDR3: CASSRVETDAQYF. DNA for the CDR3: TGTGCCAGCTCGAGAGTCGAAACAGATGCGCAGTATTTT.

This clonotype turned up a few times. The CDR3 nucleotides read TGTGCCAGCAGCTTGATGGGGGTCGTTATGAACACTGAAGCTTTCTTT. This gives the protein CASSLMGVVMNTEAFF. The gene calls are TRBV5-6 and TRBJ1-1; D is perhaps TRBD1 (5 bases). Germline V gene data show CDR1 as SGHDT and CDR2 as YYEEEE. The germline V and J ends were trimmed by 1 base and 0 bases, with 13 bases remaining between them. The length of the CDR3 is 16 residues. Combining the CDR3 with reference TRBV5-6 and TRBJ1-1 gives the whole variable domain DAGVTQSPTHLIKTRGQQVTLRCSPKSGHDTVSWYQQALGQGPQFIFQYYEEEERQRGNFPDRFSGHQFPNYSSELNVNALLLGDSALYLCASSLMGVVMNTEAFFGQGTRLTVV.

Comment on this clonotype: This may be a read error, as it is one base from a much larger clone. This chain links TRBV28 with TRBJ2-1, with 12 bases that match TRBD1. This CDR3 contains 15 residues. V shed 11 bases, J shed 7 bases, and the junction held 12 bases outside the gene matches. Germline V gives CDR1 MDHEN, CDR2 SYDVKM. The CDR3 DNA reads TGTGCCGGCACTTGGGGGACAGGGGGCAAGAATGAGCAGTTCTTC. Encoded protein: CAGTWGTGGKNEQFF.

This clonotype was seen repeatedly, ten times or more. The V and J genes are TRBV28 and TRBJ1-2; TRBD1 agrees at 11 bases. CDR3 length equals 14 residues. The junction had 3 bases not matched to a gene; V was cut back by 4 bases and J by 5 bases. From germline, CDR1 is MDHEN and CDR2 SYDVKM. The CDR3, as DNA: TGTGCCAGCAGTTCTGGACAGGGGGCATATGGCTACACCTTC. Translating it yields CASSSGQGAYGYTF.

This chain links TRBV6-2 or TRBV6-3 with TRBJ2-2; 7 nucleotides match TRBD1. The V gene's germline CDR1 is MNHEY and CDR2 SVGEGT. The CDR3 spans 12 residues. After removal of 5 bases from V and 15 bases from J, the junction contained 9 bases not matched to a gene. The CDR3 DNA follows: TGTGCCAGCAGTCCCGGCGAGGGGGCGATGTTTTTT. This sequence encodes CASSPGEGAMFF.

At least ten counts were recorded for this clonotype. The CDR3 DNA follows: TGTGCCAGCAGCCTTGGGGGGGCTGAGACCCAGTACTTC. This gives the protein CASSLGGAETQYF. The rearrangement joins TRBV11-3 to TRBJ2-5, with D perhaps matching TRBD2 (7 bases). The CDR3 covers 13 residues. Germline V lookup: CDR1 SGHNT, CDR2 YENEEA. Deletions cut 5 bases from V and 5 bases from J, with 12 bases between. Full variable domain (remainder filled in from reference TRBV11-3 and TRBJ2-5): EAGVVQSPRYKIIEKKQPVAFWCNPISGHNTLYWYLQNLGQGPELLIRYENEEAVDDSQLPKDRFSAERLKGVDSTLKIQPAELGDSAVYLCASSLGGAETQYFGPGTRLLVL.

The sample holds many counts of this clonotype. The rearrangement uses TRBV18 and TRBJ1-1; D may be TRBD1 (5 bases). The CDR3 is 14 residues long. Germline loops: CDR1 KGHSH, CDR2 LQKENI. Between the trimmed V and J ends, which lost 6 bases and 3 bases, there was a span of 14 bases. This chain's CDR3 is CASSPVRGYTEAFF. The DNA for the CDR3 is TGTGCCAGCTCGCCGGTTCGGGGGTACACTGAAGCTTTCTTT.

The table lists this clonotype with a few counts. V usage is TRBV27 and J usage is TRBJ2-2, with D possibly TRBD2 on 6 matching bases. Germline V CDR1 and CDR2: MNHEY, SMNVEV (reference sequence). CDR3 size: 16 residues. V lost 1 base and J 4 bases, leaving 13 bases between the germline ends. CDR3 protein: CASSLYRLGGTGELFF. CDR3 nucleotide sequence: TGTGCCAGCAGTTTATACCGTCTGGGGGGCACCGGGGAGCTGTTTTTT.

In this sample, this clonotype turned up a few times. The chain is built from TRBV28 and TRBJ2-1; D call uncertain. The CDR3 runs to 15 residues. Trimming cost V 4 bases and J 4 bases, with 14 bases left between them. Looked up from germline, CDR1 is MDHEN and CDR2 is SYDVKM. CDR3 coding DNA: TGTGCCAGCAGTTCCCAGAGCAGCCTATACAATGAGCAGTTCTTC. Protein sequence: CASSSQSSLYNEQFF.

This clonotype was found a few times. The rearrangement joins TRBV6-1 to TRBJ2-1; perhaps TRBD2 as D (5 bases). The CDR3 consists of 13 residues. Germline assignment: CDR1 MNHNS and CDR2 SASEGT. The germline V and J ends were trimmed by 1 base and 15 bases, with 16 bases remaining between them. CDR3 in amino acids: CASSEGVWGVRFF. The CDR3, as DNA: TGTGCCAGCAGTGAAGGGGTTTGGGGAGTTCGGTTCTTC.

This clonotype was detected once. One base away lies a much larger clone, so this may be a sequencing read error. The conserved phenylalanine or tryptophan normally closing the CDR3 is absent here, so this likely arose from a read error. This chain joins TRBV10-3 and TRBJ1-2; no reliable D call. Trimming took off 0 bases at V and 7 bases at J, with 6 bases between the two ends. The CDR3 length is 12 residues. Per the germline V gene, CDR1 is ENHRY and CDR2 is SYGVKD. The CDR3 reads CAISESLAGYTL. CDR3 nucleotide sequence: TGTGCCATCAGTGAGTCGTTAGCTGGCTACACCCTC.